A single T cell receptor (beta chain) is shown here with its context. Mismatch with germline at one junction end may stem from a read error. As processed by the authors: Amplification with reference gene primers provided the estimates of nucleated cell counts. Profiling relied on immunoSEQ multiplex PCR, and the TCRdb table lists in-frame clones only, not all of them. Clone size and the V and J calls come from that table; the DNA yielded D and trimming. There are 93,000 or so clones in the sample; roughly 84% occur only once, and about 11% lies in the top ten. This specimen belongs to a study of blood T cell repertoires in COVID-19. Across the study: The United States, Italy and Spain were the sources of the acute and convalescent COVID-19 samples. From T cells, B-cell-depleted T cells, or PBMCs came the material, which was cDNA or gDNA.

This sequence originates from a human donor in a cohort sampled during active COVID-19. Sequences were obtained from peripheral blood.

The DNA for the CDR3 is TGCTTAGGAGGCCGGGGACAGGGAATTGCCGAAGCTTTCTTT. Protein sequence: CLGGRGQGIAEAFF. The rearrangement links TRBV5-8 to TRBJ1-1; TRBD1 aligns across 9 bases. The CDR3 totals 14 residues. The germline V gene has CDR1 SGHTS and CDR2 YDEGEE.